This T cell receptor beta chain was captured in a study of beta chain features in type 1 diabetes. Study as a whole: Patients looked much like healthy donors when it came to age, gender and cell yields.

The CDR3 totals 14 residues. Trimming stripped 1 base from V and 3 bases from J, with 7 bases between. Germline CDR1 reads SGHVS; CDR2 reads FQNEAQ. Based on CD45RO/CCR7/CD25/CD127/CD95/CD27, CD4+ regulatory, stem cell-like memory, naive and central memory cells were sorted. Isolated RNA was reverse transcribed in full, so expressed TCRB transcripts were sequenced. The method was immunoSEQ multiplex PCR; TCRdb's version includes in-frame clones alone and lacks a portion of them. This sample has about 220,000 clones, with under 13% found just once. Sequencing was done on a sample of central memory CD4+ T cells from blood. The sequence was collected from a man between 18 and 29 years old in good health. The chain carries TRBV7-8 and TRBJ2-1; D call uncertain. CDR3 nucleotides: TGTGCCAGCAGCTTAGTCGTGGGCTACAATGAGCAGTTCTTC. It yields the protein CASSLVVGYNEQFF.